Reported below is one TCR beta chain. What it recognizes is unknown. This sample stems from a study of shared clonotypes between healthy human individuals. Study-level points and caveats: Across a handful of donors, naive CD4 shared around 5.1%, naive CD8 approximately 3.5%, memory CD4 2% to 2.5%, memory CD8 0.4%. Clonotype sharing across donors was expected to vary with sequencing depth. A generally larger estimated richness was seen in naive subsets than in memory subsets. Genetic and exposure-history diversity was limited by the small donor number.

The assay was immunoSEQ multiplex PCR, and TCRdb's table has in-frame clones only and misses some. The sample shows about 2,100,000 clones, 85% to 95% of them seen only once. Naive CD8 cells comprised CD45RO-negative, CCR7-positively selected cells, excluding terminally differentiated effector memory CD45RA+ cells. The sample consisted of naive CD8+ T cells from PBMCs. This sequence originates from a man younger than 35 in good health. Some clones in this sample may be carry-over from other donors' samples.

The CDR3 protein is CASSYQGPINEQFF. CDR3 DNA sequence: TGTGCCAGCAGTTACCAGGGGCCGATCAATGAGCAGTTCTTC. The rearrangement uses TRBV27 and TRBJ2-1, with a weak D call TRBD1 (6 bases). Per germline, CDR1 MNHEY and CDR2 SMNVEV (reference sequence). This CDR3 is 14 amino acids long. The V gene lost 4 bases and the J gene lost 6 bases, with 13 bases spanning the gap.